Listed here are 12 T cell receptor beta chains from one sample, sequenced in a study of neoadjuvant anti-PD-1 for oral cavity cancer. Method: immunoSEQ multiplex PCR; TCRdb's copy keeps in-frame clones and lacks some. Of over 65,000 clones in the sample, roughly 81% were seen once. The sample's time point: after neoadjuvant nivolumab, at surgical resection. The source material was PBMCs, sampled after nivolumab (anti-PD-1) treatment. The source of these receptors is a person aged 35-79 years with oral cavity squamous cell carcinoma.

The chain uses TRBV5-1 and TRBJ2-7; tentatively, D is TRBD2 (6 bases). The CDR3 is 17 amino acids. From germline, CDR1 is SGHRS and CDR2 YFSETQ. V lost 5 bases and J lost 3, with 24 bases in between. This chain's CDR3 is CASRLGLNRELDYEQYF. DNA for the CDR3: TGCGCCAGCAGACTGGGGCTTAACCGGGAGCTCGACTACGAGCAGTACTTC.

The J gene is TRBJ2-7, the V gene TRBV19, with D possibly matching TRBD2 (6 bases). This CDR3 is built from 14 residues. CDR1 is LNHDA, CDR2 SQIVND, per germline (reference sequence). V was cut by 6 bases and J by 0 bases, with 12 bases left in between. The CDR3 DNA sequence: TGTGCCAGTAGATTGGACGGGAGCTCCTACGAGCAGTACTTC. It codes for CASRLDGSSYEQYF. The full variable domain, completed using reference TRBV19 and TRBJ2-7, is DGGITQSPKYLFRKEGQNVTLSCEQNLNHDAMYWYRQDPGQGLRLIYYSQIVNDFQKGDIAEGYSVSREKKESFPLTVTSAQKNPTAFYLCASRLDGSSYEQYFGPGTRLTVT.

This clone is a singleton in its sample. V is TRBV29-1 and J is TRBJ1-2, with no clear D. V was trimmed by 4 bases and J by 8 bases, leaving 5 bases between them. This CDR3 contains 9 residues. Germline CDR1 is SQVTM and CDR2 is ANQGSEA. Here the CDR3 DNA reads TGCAGCGTTGGGATAGGCTACACCTTC. Encoded protein: CSVGIGYTF.

CDR3 nucleotide sequence: TGTGCCAGCAGTTACTCGTTGACCGGGGAGCTGTTTTTT. Amino acid sequence: CASSYSLTGELFF. V is TRBV6-6 and J is TRBJ2-2; D gene unclear. This CDR3 contains 13 residues. V was pared by 0 bases and J by 5 bases, with 4 bases between. Germline CDR1 and CDR2: MNHNY and SVGAGI (reference sequence).

The chain combines TRBV9 with TRBJ1-1; 9 bases line up with TRBD1. Germline V gene lookup returns CDR1 SGDLS and CDR2 YYNGEE. The trim removed 2 bases at V and 7 bases at J, leaving 3 bases unmatched. CDR3 length: 13 amino acids. CDR3 residues: CASSVGQGGEAFF. CDR3 nucleotide sequence: TGTGCCAGCAGCGTGGGACAGGGTGGTGAAGCTTTCTTT. Complete variable domain (other parts from reference TRBV9 and TRBJ1-1): DSGVTQTPKHLITATGQRVTLRCSPRSGDLSVYWYQQSLDQGLQFLIQYYNGEERAKGNILERFSAQQFPDLHSELNLSSLELGDSALYFCASSVGQGGEAFFGQGTRLTVV.

This rearrangement joins TRBV6-6 to TRBJ2-3; D gene ambiguous. The V end lost 6 bases, the J end lost 3 bases, and 7 bases lay between the germline ends. This CDR3 contains 12 residues. Germline values: CDR1 MNHNY, CDR2 SVGAGI (reference sequence). The CDR3 DNA is TGTGCCAGCAGATCACTTACAGATACGCAGTATTTT. Protein: CASRSLTDTQYF.

The rearrangement uses TRBV11-3 and TRBJ2-7; D gene uncertain. Germline V gene data show CDR1 as SGHNT and CDR2 as YENEEA. This CDR3 is 14 amino acids long. Trimming took 1 base from V and 3 from J, leaving 10 bases between them. The chain's CDR3 is CASSLGASNYEQYF. CDR3 bases: TGTGCCAGCAGCTTAGGGGCCTCGAACTACGAGCAGTACTTC.

This sequence joins TRBV6-6 and TRBJ2-7, with 14 nucleotides matching TRBD2. CDR1 and CDR2 from the germline V gene are MNHNY and SVGAGI (reference sequence). This CDR3 has 16 amino acids. With 6 bases clipped from V and 5 bases from J, the junction kept 9 bases outside the gene matches. The CDR3 DNA reads TGTGCCAGCAGCAGACCGGGACTAGCGGGAGCTAACGAGCAGTACTTC. Translated: CASSRPGLAGANEQYF.

The chain is built from TRBV27 and TRBJ1-5; D is undetermined. The length of the CDR3 is 12 residues. With 2 bases removed from V and 2 bases from J, the gap between germline ends came to 1 base. Per germline, CDR1 MNHEY and CDR2 SMNVEV (reference sequence). The CDR3 protein is CASSLGNQPQHF. CDR3 sequence (DNA): TGTGCCAGCAGTTTAGGCAATCAGCCCCAGCATTTT.

This clone came up once. V gene TRBV7-6 combines with J gene TRBJ2-1, with TRBD2 as a possible D gene (6 bases). Trimming took 5 bases from V and 4 from J, leaving 21 bases between them. The CDR3 consists of 17 residues. The germline V gene encodes CDR1 SGHVS and CDR2 FNYEAQ. CDR3 residues: CASSPPHGTGGYNEQFF. The CDR3, as DNA: TGTGCCAGCAGCCCCCCCCACGGGACTGGGGGTTACAATGAGCAGTTCTTC. The complete variable domain, with remaining parts taken from reference TRBV7-6 and TRBJ2-1, reads GAGVSQSPRYKVTKRGQDVALRCDPISGHVSLYWYRQALGQGPEFLTYFNYEAQQDKSGLPNDRFSAERPEGSISTLTIQRTEQRDSAMYRCASSPPHGTGGYNEQFFGPGTRLTVL.

The chain links TRBV11-2 to TRBJ2-5, with D tentatively TRBD2 (5 bases). In germline, CDR1 is SGHAT, CDR2 FQNNGV. This CDR3 spans 13 amino acids. Trimming removed 8 bases at V and 5 bases at J, with 15 bases between. The CDR3 DNA is TGTGCCAGCGCGTGGGGAGCCCAGGAGACCCAGTACTTC. It is translated as CASAWGAQETQYF.

The CDR3 loop reads CASKAADTDTQYF. The CDR3 DNA reads as TGTGCCAGCAAGGCGGCCGACACAGATACGCAGTATTTT. The genes are TRBV6-5 and TRBJ2-3; the D is unclear. Germline V lookup: CDR1 MNHEY, CDR2 SVGAGI. CDR3 length: 13 amino acids. V dropped 7 bases and J dropped 2 bases, with 10 bases sitting between them.